This record looks at one TCR beta chain sequence and its context. There is no known antigen for this receptor. The sample holds no much larger clone one base away, and base qualities are not on file. The germline V gene sets CDR1 to SGHRS and CDR2 to YFSETQ. Trimming accounts for 3 bases at V and 2 bases at J, while the number of junction bases matched to no gene is 1. The CDR3, from cysteine to phenylalanine, totals 16 residues. The retained sequence is limited to the CDR3, 48 bases, with the frame set at the first base. The library was generated by the immunoSEQ multiplex PCR assay. For most patients, genomic DNA was isolated with the Qiagen DNeasy Blood and Tissue Kit and shipped frozen to Adaptive Biotechnologies for TCR sequencing. Adaptive Biotechnologies carried out high-throughput TCR-beta CDR3 sequencing of genomic DNA for most patients. The study's processing was this. Adaptive's ImmunoSEQ software was the source of the TCR sequencing data for about 18 patients, while three other patients were processed with MiXCR and VDJtools. To correct CD4 versus CD8 sorting errors, sequences present in both subsets at a frequency ratio below 5:1 were removed. CDR3 nucleotide sequences shared by donor and recipient were removed because the origin of these sequences could not be assigned. To count as alloreactive, a clone needed at least 2-fold expansion over unstimulated cells and a minimum CFSE-low frequency of 0.002% (template counts) or 0.001% (read counts). A clone was considered mappable if detected in the sequenced pre-transplant spleen, lymph node, or MLR CFSE-low populations of the donor or recipient. Cumulative frequency of alloreactive clones was calculated as a percentage of all sequences weighted by copy number. Held by TCRdb, this immuneACCESS table contains in-frame sequences only and omits some clones. Under half of the omission traces to an unresolved V gene where checked; the cause of the rest is unknown. V and J calls and clone size are as listed in that table; D and trimming were resolved from the DNA. The sample includes some 85,000 clones, with around 86% observed a single time. The top ten clones comprise 8% of the sample.

This sample was included in a study of graft-versus-host responses after intestinal transplantation (dated by TCRdb to about 2021). As for the study more broadly: The transplants that recipients received were multivisceral, liver-intestinal, or isolated intestinal. Every recipient was given anti-thymocyte globulin induction, followed by about three years of maintenance tacrolimus and steroids. After intestinal transplantation, graft-versus-host and host-versus-graft alloreactive T cell clones in the graft, circulation and bone marrow were tracked using bulk TCR-beta CDR3 sequencing. To identify alloreactive clones, pre-transplant mixed lymphocyte reaction products were sequenced and then compared with unstimulated pre-transplant donor and recipient T cells. A cohort of 24 intestinal transplant recipients, including one retransplant, was enrolled, and a few patients lacking pretransplant specimens were excluded. Donor T cell macrochimerism was defined as a peak of at least 4% donor T cells among recipient peripheral blood mononuclear cells. Rather than being sequenced by the commercial service, samples from a few later patients were sequenced in-house on an Illumina MiSeq and processed with MiXCR.

The research as a whole found: Patients with donor T cell macrochimerism had high GvH to HvG T cell clonal ratios in their allografts. GvH clones turned up in recipient bone marrow, with some appearing earlier in ileal mucosa or blood, a pattern consistent with an intestinal mucosal origin. Early after transplant, declines in HvG clones were associated with peak levels of circulating GvH clones. The relatively low number and heterogeneity of intestinal transplant patients limited the conclusions.

Read against the paper, the sample's time point label means: cells obtained before transplantation from donor or recipient. CD3+CD4+ and CD3+CD8+ populations were FACS-sorted from unstimulated pre-transplant donor and recipient cells taken from spleen or lymph nodes. Specimen: unstimulated CD8+ T cells sorted from spleen or lymph node cells, collected before transplant. The sequence joins TRBV5-1 to TRBJ2-1; TRBD2 matches 14 bases in the middle. The source is a human donor who was the organ donor for an intestinal transplant. CDR3 loop: CASSSGLAGAYNEQFF. The nucleotide sequence reads TGCGCCAGCAGCTCGGGACTAGCGGGGGCCTACAATGAGCAGTTCTTC.